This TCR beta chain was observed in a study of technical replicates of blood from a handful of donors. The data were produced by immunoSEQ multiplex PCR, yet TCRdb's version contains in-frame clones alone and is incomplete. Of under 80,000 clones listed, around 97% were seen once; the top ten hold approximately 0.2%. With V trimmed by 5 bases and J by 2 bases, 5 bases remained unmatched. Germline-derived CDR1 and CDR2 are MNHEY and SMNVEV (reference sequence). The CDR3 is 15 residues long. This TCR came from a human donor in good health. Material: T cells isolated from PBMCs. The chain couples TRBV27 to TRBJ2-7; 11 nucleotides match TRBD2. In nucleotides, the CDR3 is TGTGCCAGCAGTGACGGACTAGCGGGCGCCTACGAGCAGTACTTC. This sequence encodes CASSDGLAGAYEQYF.